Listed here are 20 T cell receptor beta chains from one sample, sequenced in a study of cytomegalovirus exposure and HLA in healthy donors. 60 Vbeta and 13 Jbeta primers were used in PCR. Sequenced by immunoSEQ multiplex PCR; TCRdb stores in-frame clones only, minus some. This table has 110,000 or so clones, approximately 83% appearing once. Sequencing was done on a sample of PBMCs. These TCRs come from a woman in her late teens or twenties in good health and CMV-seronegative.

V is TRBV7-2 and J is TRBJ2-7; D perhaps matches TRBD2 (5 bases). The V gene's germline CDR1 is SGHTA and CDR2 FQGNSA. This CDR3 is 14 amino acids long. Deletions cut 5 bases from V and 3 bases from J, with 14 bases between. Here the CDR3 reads CASSPARTSYEQYV. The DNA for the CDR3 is TGTGCCAGCAGCCCGGCACGCACTAGCTACGAGCAGTACGTC.

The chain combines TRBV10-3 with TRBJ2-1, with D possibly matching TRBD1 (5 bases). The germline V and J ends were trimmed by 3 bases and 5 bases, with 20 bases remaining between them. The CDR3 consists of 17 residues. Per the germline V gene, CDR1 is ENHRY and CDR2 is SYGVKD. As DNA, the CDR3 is TGTGCCATCAGTGAACCCCTGGGGCGGCTATCCCACAATGAGCAGTTCTTC. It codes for CAISEPLGRLSHNEQFF.

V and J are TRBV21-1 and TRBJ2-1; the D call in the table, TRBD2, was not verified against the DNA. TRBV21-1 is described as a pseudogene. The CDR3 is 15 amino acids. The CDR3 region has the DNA TGTGCCAGCAGACCAGGACTAGCGGGAGGAAATGAGCAGTTCTTC. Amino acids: CASRPGLAGGNEQFF.

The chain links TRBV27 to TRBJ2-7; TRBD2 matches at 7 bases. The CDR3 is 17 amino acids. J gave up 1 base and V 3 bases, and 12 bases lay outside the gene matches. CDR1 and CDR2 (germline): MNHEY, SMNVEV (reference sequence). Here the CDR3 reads CASSFRRETGGSYEQYF. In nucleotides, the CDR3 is TGTGCCAGCAGTTTTCGGCGGGAAACGGGAGGATCCTACGAGCAGTACTTC.

In nucleotides, the CDR3 is TGTGCCAGCAGTTTAAGAAGTTTAGCGGGCCACGAGCAGTACTTC. This codes for CASSLRSLAGHEQYF. V and J are TRBV27 and TRBJ2-7, with TRBD2 matching 7 bases. The CDR3 consists of 15 residues. J gave up 5 bases and V 2 bases, and 9 bases lay outside the gene matches. CDR1 and CDR2 (germline): MNHEY, SMNVEV (reference sequence).

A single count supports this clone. CDR3 amino acids: CATSVDRGVDQPQHF. In DNA, the CDR3 is TGTGCCACCAGCGTCGACAGGGGAGTTGATCAGCCCCAGCATTTT. The chain is built from TRBV15 and TRBJ1-5, with 8 bases lining up with TRBD1. Trimming took 5 bases from V and 5 from J; bases not matched to a gene: 8. Germline V lookup: CDR1 LNHNV, CDR2 YYDKDF (reference sequence). CDR3 length: 15 residues.

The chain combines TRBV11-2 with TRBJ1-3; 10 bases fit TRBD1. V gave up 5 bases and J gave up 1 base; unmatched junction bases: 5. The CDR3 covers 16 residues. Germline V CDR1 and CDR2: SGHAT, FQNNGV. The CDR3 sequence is CASSLGTGASGNTIYF. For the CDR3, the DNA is TGTGCCAGCAGCCTCGGGACAGGGGCTTCTGGAAACACCATATATTTT.

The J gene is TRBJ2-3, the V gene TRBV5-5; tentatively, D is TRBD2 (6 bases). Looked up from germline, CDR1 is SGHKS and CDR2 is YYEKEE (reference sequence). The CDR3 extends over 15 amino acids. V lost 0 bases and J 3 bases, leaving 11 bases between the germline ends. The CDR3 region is CASSLGGVRTDTQYF. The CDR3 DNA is TGTGCCAGCAGCTTGGGGGGGGTGAGGACAGATACGCAGTATTTT.

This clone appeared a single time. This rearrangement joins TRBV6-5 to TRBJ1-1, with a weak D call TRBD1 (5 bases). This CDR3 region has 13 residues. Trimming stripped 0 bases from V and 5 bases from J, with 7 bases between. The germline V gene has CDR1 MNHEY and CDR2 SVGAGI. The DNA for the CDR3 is TGTGCCAGCAGTTACTCGAGACAGACTGAAGCTTTCTTT. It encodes CASSYSRQTEAFF.

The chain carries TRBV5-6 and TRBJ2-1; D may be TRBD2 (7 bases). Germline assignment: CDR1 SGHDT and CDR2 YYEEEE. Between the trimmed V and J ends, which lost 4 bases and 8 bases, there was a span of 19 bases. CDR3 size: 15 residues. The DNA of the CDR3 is TGTGCCAGCAGCCTCTCTCCGGGGGGCGCCGATGAGCAGTTCTTC. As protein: CASSLSPGGADEQFF.

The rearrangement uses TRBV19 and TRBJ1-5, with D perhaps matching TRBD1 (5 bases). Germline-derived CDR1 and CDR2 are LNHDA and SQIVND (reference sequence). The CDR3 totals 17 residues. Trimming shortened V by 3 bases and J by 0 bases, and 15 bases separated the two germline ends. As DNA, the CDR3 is TGTGCCAGTAGTATCAGGGATTCAGCCTTTAGCAATCAGCCCCAGCATTTT. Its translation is CASSIRDSAFSNQPQHF.

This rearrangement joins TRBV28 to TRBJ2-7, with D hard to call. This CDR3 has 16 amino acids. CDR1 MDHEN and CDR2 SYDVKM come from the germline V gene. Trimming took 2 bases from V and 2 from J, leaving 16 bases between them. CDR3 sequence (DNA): TGTGCCAGCAGTTTAGCCGGAAGTATCAGGCCCTACGAGCAGTACTTC. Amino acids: CASSLAGSIRPYEQYF.

This CDR3 reads CASSQDWGMGGGYNEQFF. The CDR3 bases are TGTGCCAGCAGCCAAGATTGGGGGATGGGCGGGGGATACAATGAGCAGTTCTTC. The chain joins TRBV14 to TRBJ2-1; 7 positions agree with TRBD2. The length of the CDR3 is 18 residues. V lost 0 bases to trimming and J lost 4 bases; unmatched junction nucleotides: 12. From germline, CDR1 is SGHDN and CDR2 FVKESK.

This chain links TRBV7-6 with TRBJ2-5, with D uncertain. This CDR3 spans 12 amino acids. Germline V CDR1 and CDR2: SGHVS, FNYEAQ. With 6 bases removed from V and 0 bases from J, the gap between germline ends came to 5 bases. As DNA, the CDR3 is TGTGCCAGCAGTTCATACCAAGAGACCCAGTACTTC. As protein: CASSSYQETQYF.

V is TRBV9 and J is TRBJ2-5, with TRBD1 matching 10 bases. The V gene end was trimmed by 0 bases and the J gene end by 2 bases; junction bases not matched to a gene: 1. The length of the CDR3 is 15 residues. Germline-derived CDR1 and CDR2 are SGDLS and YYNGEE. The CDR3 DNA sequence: TGTGCCAGCAGCGTAGGACAGGGGGCTCAAGAGACCCAGTACTTC. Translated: CASSVGQGAQETQYF.

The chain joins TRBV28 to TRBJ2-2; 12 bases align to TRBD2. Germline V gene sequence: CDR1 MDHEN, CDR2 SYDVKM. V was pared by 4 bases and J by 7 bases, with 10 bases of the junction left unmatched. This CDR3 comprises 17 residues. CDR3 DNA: TGTGCCAGCAGTTCCCGGACTAGCGGGGCTAACGTCGGGGAGCTGTTTTTT. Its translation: CASSSRTSGANVGELFF.

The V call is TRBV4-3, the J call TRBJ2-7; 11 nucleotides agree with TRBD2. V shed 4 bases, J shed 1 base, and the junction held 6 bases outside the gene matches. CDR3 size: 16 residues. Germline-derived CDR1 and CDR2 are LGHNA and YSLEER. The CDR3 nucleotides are TGCGCCAGCAGCCGAATACTAGCGGGGGAATCCTACGAGCAGTACGTC. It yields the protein CASSRILAGESYEQYV.

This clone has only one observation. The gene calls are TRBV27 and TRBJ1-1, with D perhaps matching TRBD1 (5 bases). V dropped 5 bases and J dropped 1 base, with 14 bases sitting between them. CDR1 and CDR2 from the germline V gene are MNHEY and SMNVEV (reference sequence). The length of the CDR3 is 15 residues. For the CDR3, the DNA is TGTGCCAGCAGTCCTTGGACGGGGGGGAACACTGAAGCTTTCTTT. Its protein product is CASSPWTGGNTEAFF.

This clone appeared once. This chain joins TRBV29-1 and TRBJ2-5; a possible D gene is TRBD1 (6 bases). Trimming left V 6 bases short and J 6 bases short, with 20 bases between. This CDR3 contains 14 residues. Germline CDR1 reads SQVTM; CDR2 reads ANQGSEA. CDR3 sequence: CSVALWRTVKTQYF. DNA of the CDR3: TGCAGCGTCGCCTTATGGAGGACAGTAAAGACCCAGTACTTC.

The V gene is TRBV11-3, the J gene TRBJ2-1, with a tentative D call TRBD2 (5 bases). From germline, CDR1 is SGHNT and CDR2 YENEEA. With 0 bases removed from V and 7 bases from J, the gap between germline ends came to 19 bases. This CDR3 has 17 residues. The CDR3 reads CASSLDLGLARQNEQFF. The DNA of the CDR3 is TGTGCCAGCAGCTTAGATCTTGGGCTAGCCCGCCAGAATGAGCAGTTCTTC.